This passage covers 6 T cell receptor beta chains from one sample sequenced in a study of cytomegalovirus exposure and HLA in healthy donors. The PCR made use of 60 Vbeta and 13 Jbeta primers. Some clones are missing from TCRdb's copy, which holds only in-frame ones; the method was immunoSEQ multiplex PCR. The top ten hold approximately 1.6% of the sample, which has 120,000 to 150,000 clones, roughly 65% seen once. Sequencing input: PBMCs. The receptor source for this set is a woman between 25 and 40 years old in good health and CMV-seronegative.

The CDR3 reads CAITGDRGLSNTEAFF. CDR3 DNA: TGTGCCATCACCGGGGACAGAGGCCTGTCGAACACTGAAGCTTTCTTT. V and J are TRBV10-3 and TRBJ1-1; TRBD1 matches at 7 bases. The CDR3 extends over 16 amino acids. The ends lost 7 bases at V and 1 base at J; junction bases unmatched: 12. Germline assignment: CDR1 ENHRY and CDR2 SYGVKD.

This chain uses TRBV7-2 with TRBJ2-1; TRBD2 agrees at 12 bases. The ends lost 7 bases at V and 9 bases at J; junction bases unmatched: 7. The CDR3 covers 14 residues. The germline V gene has CDR1 SGHTA and CDR2 FQGNSA. The CDR3 region is CASIPELAGGEQFF. The CDR3 DNA follows: TGTGCCAGCATCCCCGAACTAGCGGGGGGTGAGCAGTTCTTC.

This rearrangement joins TRBV7-9 to TRBJ2-1; 10 positions agree with TRBD2. The V segment lost 5 bases and the J segment 2 bases; nucleotides outside the gene matches: 9. The CDR3 runs 17 residues. Germline V gene data show CDR1 as SEHNR and CDR2 as FQNEAQ (reference sequence). The CDR3 sequence: CASSLTLAGGPYNEQFF. The CDR3, as DNA: TGTGCCAGCAGCCTGACCTTAGCGGGGGGCCCCTACAATGAGCAGTTCTTC.

The V and J genes are TRBV12-5 and TRBJ2-1; TRBD2 is a possible D gene (6 bases). The CDR3 has 15 amino acids. CDR1 is LGHNT, CDR2 FRNRAP, per germline. V shed 7 bases and J shed 0 bases, with 13 bases lying between them. CDR3: CASASSGISYNEQFF. In DNA, the CDR3 is TGTGCTAGTGCCAGTAGCGGAATCTCCTACAATGAGCAGTTCTTC.

Concerning this clone itself: The sample contains more than one DNA sequence encoding this CDR3. The chain joins TRBV2 to TRBJ2-5, with a possible D match to TRBD2 (5 bases). The CDR3 extends over 13 amino acids. Trimming shortened V by 8 bases and J by 5 bases, and 15 bases separated the two germline ends. CDR1 SNHLY and CDR2 FYNNEI come from the germline V gene. CDR3 coding DNA: TGTGCCAGCCTTGGAGTAGCGAGGGAGACCCAGTACTTC. It encodes CASLGVARETQYF. Full variable domain (outside the CDR3, taken from reference TRBV2 and TRBJ2-5): EPEVTQTPSHQVTQMGQEVILRCVPISNHLYFYWYRQILGQKVEFLVSFYNNEISEKSEIFDDQFSVERPDGSNFTLKIRSTKLEDSAMYFCASLGVARETQYFGPGTRLLVL.

The V gene is TRBV9, the J gene TRBJ1-2; weak D call: TRBD1 (6 bases). CDR1 is SGDLS, CDR2 YYNGEE, per germline. The CDR3 is made up of 13 amino acids. V lost 6 bases and J lost 8, with 17 bases in between. CDR3: CASTPGQFEGYTF. The CDR3 nucleotides read TGTGCCAGCACCCCAGGACAGTTTGAGGGCTACACCTTC.